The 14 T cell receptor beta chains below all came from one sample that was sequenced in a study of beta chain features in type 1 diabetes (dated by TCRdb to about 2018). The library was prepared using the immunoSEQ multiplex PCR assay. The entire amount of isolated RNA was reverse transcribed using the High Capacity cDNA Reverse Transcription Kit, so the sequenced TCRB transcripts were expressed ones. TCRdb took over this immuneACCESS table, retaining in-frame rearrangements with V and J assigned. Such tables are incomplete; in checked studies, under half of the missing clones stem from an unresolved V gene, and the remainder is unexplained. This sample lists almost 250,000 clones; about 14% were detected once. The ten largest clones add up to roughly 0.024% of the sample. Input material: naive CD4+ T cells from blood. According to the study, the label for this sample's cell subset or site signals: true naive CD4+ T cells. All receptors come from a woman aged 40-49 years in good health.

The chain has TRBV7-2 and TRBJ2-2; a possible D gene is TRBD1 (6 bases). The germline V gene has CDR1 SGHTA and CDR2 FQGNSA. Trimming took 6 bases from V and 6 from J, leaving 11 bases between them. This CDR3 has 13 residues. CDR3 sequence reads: CASSSQGSGELFF. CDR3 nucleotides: TGTGCCAGCAGTTCACAGGGTTCCGGGGAGCTGTTTTTT.

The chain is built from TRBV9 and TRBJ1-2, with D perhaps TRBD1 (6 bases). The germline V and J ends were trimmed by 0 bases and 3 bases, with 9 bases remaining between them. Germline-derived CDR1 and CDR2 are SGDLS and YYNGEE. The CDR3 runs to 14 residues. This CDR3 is CASSVGAGDYGYTF. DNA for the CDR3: TGTGCCAGCAGCGTAGGGGCAGGGGACTATGGCTACACCTTC.

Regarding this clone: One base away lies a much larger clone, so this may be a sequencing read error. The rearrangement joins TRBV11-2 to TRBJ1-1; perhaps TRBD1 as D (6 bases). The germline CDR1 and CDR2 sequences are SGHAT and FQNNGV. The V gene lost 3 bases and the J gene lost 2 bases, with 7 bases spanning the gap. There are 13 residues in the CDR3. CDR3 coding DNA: TGTGCCAGCAGCTTGGACAGCAACACTGAAGCTTTCTTT. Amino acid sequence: CASSLDSNTEAFF.

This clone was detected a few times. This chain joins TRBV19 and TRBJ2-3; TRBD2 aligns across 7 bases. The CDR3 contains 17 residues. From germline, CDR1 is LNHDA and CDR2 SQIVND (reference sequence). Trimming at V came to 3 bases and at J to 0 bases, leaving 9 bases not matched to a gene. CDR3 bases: TGTGCCAGTAGTATGAAAACGGCGGGGGTGAGCACAGATACGCAGTATTTT. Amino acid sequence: CASSMKTAGVSTDTQYF. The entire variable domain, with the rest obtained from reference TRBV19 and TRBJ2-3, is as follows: DGGITQSPKYLFRKEGQNVTLSCEQNLNHDAMYWYRQDPGQGLRLIYYSQIVNDFQKGDIAEGYSVSREKKESFPLTVTSAQKNPTAFYLCASSMKTAGVSTDTQYFGPGTRLTVL.

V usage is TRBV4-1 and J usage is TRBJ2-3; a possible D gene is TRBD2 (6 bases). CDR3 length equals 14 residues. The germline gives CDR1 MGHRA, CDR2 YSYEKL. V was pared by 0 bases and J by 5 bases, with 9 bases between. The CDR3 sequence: CASSQERAGDTQYF. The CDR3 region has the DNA TGCGCCAGCAGCCAAGAAAGAGCGGGAGATACGCAGTATTTT.

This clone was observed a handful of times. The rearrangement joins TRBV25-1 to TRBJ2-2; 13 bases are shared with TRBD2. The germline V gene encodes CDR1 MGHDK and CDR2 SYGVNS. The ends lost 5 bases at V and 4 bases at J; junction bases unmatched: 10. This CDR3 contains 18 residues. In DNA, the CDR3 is TGTGCCAGCAGTCCCGGCGGACTAGCGGGAGTGGTCACCGGGGAGCTGTTTTTT. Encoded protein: CASSPGGLAGVVTGELFF.

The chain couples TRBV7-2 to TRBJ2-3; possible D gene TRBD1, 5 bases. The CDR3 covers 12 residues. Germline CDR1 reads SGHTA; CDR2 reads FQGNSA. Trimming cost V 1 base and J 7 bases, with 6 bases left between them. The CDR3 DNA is TGTGCCAGCAGCTTAGGGGGCAATACGCAGTATTTT. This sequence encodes CASSLGGNTQYF.

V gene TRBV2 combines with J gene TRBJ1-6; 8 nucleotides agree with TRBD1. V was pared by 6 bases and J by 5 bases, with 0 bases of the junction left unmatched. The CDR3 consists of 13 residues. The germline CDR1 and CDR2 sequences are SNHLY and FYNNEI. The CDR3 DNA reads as TGTGCCAGCAGGACAGGGGATAATTCACCCCTCCACTTT. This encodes CASRTGDNSPLHF.

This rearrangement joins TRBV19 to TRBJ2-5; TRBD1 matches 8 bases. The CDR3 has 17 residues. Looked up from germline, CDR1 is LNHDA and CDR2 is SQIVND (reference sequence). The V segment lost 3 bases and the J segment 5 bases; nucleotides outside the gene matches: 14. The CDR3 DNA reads TGTGCCAGTAGTATTCGGCAGATCGGACAGGGAAAGGAGACCCAGTACTTC. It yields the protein CASSIRQIGQGKETQYF.

The CDR3, as DNA: TGTGCCAGTTCCCAGGGCTCCCGAAACACCATATATTTT. As protein: CASSQGSRNTIYF. The genes are TRBV6-5 and TRBJ1-3; TRBD1 might be the D (5 bases). CDR1 is MNHEY, CDR2 SVGAGI, per germline. The CDR3 consists of 13 residues. Trimming took off 9 bases at V and 5 bases at J, with 14 bases between the two ends.

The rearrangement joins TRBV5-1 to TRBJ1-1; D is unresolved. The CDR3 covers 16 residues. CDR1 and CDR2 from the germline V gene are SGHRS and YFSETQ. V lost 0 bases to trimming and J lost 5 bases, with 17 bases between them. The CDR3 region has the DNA TGCGCCAGCAGCTTGGCCCCCGACGCCGGGATAACTGAAGCTTTCTTT. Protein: CASSLAPDAGITEAFF.

CDR3: CASSGGAPNTGELFF. In DNA form, the CDR3 reads TGCGCCAGCAGCGGAGGGGCGCCGAACACCGGGGAGCTGTTTTTT. The chain joins TRBV5-1 to TRBJ2-2, with TRBD2 as a possible D gene (6 bases). Germline V CDR1 and CDR2: SGHRS, YFSETQ. This CDR3 comprises 15 residues. Trimming stripped 4 bases from V and 0 bases from J, with 10 bases between.

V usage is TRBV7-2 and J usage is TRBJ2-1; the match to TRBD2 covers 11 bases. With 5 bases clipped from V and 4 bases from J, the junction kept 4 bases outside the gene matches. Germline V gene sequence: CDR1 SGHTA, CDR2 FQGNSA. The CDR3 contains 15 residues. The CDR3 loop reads CASSRIAGGYNEQFF. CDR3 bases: TGTGCCAGCAGCCGTATAGCGGGGGGGTACAATGAGCAGTTCTTC.

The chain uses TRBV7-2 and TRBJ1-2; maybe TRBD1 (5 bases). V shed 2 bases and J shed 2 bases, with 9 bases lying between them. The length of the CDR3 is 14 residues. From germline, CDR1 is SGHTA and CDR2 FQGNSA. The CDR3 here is CASSLRQKNYGYTF. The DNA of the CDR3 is TGTGCCAGCAGCTTACGACAGAAAAACTATGGCTACACCTTC.